These T cell receptor beta chains were read from a single sample in a study of beta chain features in type 1 diabetes. Using immunoSEQ multiplex PCR, the repertoire was profiled, and TCRdb retains in-frame clones only, with some absent. The sample yields 130,000 to 150,000 clones, about 10% seen once. The sequenced sample consisted of naive CD4+ T cells from blood. These receptors were collected from a man in his late teens or twenties in good health. Each CDR3 is given with its conserved first and last residue. Fields, in order: clone size, D gene, J gene, V gene, CDR3 protein, CDR3 DNA. D genes are given only for firm matches. Expanded clones are given a class, and other clones once, few, many or no size at all.

clone_size: NA
d_call: NA
j_call: TRBJ1-5
v_call: TRBV28
cdr3_aa: CASSLGSGDQPQHF
cdr3_nt: TGTGCCAGCAGTTTAGGGTCAGGGGATCAGCCCCAGCATTTT

clone_size: many
d_call: TRBD2
j_call: TRBJ2-3
v_call: TRBV5-4
cdr3_aa: CASSLRTSVDTQYF
cdr3_nt: TGTGCCAGCAGCTTGCGGACTAGCGTAGATACGCAGTATTTT

clone_size: few
d_call: TRBD1
j_call: TRBJ1-1
v_call: TRBV29-1
cdr3_aa: CSVQRTGRGTEAFF
cdr3_nt: TGCAGCGTACAAAGGACAGGGCGGGGAACTGAAGCTTTCTTT

clone_size: NA
d_call: TRBD1
j_call: TRBJ1-5
v_call: TRBV7-2
cdr3_aa: CASSLAGGGQPQHF
cdr3_nt: TGTGCCAGCAGCTTAGCAGGGGGCGGTCAGCCCCAGCATTTT

clone_size: few
d_call: NA
j_call: TRBJ1-2
v_call: TRBV30
cdr3_aa: CAWAVGSGYTF
cdr3_nt: TGTGCCTGGGCAGTGGGGAGTGGCTACACCTTC

clone_size: few
d_call: TRBD2
j_call: TRBJ2-7
v_call: TRBV9
cdr3_aa: CASSVATGGGIEQYF
cdr3_nt: TGTGCCAGCAGCGTAGCTACTGGGGGAGGGATCGAGCAGTACTTC

clone_size: few
d_call: NA
j_call: TRBJ1-2
v_call: TRBV20-1
cdr3_aa: CSARGREGYTF
cdr3_nt: TGCAGTGCTAGGGGGCGAGAAGGCTACACCTTC

clone_size: NA
d_call: TRBD2
j_call: TRBJ2-3
v_call: TRBV7-2
cdr3_aa: CASSISGTSKTDTQYF
cdr3_nt: TGTGCCAGCAGCATCAGCGGGACTAGTAAGACAGATACGCAGTATTTT

clone_size: few
d_call: NA
j_call: TRBJ1-5
v_call: TRBV5-1
cdr3_aa: CASSPSPRDSNQPQHF
cdr3_nt: TGCGCCAGCAGCCCAAGCCCCAGGGATAGCAATCAGCCCCAGCATTTT

clone_size: NA
d_call: TRBD1
j_call: TRBJ1-4
v_call: TRBV19
cdr3_aa: CASVKQGRGKLFF
cdr3_nt: TGTGCCAGCGTGAAACAGGGGCGGGGAAAACTGTTTTTT

clone_size: NA
d_call: NA
j_call: TRBJ2-7
v_call: TRBV7-2
cdr3_aa: CASSLGGGGYEQYF
cdr3_nt: TGTGCCAGCAGCTTGGGCGGGGGCGGGTACGAGCAGTACTTC

clone_size: NA
d_call: NA
j_call: TRBJ2-7
v_call: TRBV4-2
cdr3_aa: CASSQVGGGPPYEQYF
cdr3_nt: TGTGCCAGCAGCCAAGTTGGGGGGGGGCCCCCATACGAGCAGTACTTC

clone_size: few
d_call: NA
j_call: TRBJ1-1
v_call: TRBV20-1
cdr3_aa: CSAVGTTEAFF
cdr3_nt: TGCAGTGCTGTGGGGACAACTGAAGCTTTCTTT

clone_size: few
d_call: NA
j_call: TRBJ1-1
v_call: TRBV11-2
cdr3_aa: CASSFLTGLNTEAFF
cdr3_nt: TGTGCCAGCAGCTTCCTGACAGGACTGAACACTGAAGCTTTCTTT

clone_size: few
d_call: TRBD1
j_call: TRBJ1-2
v_call: TRBV10-3
cdr3_aa: CASSQWTGDGYTF
cdr3_nt: TGTGCCAGCAGTCAGTGGACAGGGGACGGCTACACCTTC

clone_size: few
d_call: TRBD1
j_call: TRBJ1-6
v_call: TRBV7-9
cdr3_aa: CASSRVDRLDSPLHF
cdr3_nt: TGTGCCAGCAGCCGTGTGGACAGGCTCGATTCACCCCTCCACTTT

clone_size: NA
d_call: NA
j_call: TRBJ2-7
v_call: TRBV5-4
cdr3_aa: CASSLSGGANSYEQYF
cdr3_nt: TGTGCCAGCAGCTTGTCCGGCGGGGCTAACTCCTACGAGCAGTACTTC

clone_size: many
d_call: NA
j_call: TRBJ1-1
v_call: TRBV5-1
cdr3_aa: CASSLSGSEAFF
cdr3_nt: TGCGCCAGCAGCTTGTCGGGTTCTGAAGCTTTCTTT

clone_size: few
d_call: TRBD2
j_call: TRBJ2-2
v_call: TRBV30
cdr3_aa: CALGLAGGTGELFF
cdr3_nt: TGTGCCCTTGGACTAGCGGGGGGCACCGGGGAGCTGTTTTTT

clone_size: few
d_call: NA
j_call: TRBJ1-2
v_call: TRBV6-1
cdr3_aa: CASRWGGMGYGYTF
cdr3_nt: TGTGCCAGCAGGTGGGGGGGCATGGGCTATGGCTACACCTTC

clone_size: once
d_call: TRBD2
j_call: TRBJ2-5
v_call: TRBV7-8
cdr3_aa: CASSSPTSRGETQYF
cdr3_nt: TGTGCCAGCAGCTCGCCGACTAGCAGAGGGGAGACCCAGTACTTC

clone_size: NA
d_call: NA
j_call: TRBJ2-7
v_call: TRBV9
cdr3_aa: CASSVGQDSYEQYF
cdr3_nt: TGTGCCAGCAGCGTAGGGCAGGATTCCTACGAGCAGTACTTC

clone_size: NA
d_call: NA
j_call: TRBJ1-3
v_call: TRBV19
cdr3_aa: CASSISDSRNTIYF
cdr3_nt: TGTGCCAGTAGTATTTCGGACAGCAGAAACACCATATATTTT

clone_size: few
d_call: NA
j_call: TRBJ2-5
v_call: TRBV6-1
cdr3_aa: CASSDLGGETQYF
cdr3_nt: TGTGCCAGCAGCGACCTAGGAGGGGAGACCCAGTACTTC

clone_size: NA
d_call: NA
j_call: TRBJ1-1
v_call: TRBV7-8
cdr3_aa: CASSLITGSNTEAFF
cdr3_nt: TGTGCCAGCAGCTTAATTACAGGGTCGAACACTGAAGCTTTCTTT

clone_size: NA
d_call: NA
j_call: TRBJ1-1
v_call: TRBV5-4
cdr3_aa: CASSLAQGLMNTEAFF
cdr3_nt: TGTGCCAGCAGCTTGGCGCAGGGTCTCATGAACACTGAAGCTTTCTTT

clone_size: NA
d_call: TRBD2
j_call: TRBJ2-3
v_call: TRBV4-3
cdr3_aa: CASSQEVGAGGFTDTQYF
cdr3_nt: TGCGCCAGCAGCCAAGAAGTCGGGGCGGGGGGCTTCACAGATACGCAGTATTTT

clone_size: NA
d_call: NA
j_call: TRBJ1-4
v_call: TRBV11-2
cdr3_aa: CASSLEGQGYEKLFF
cdr3_nt: TGTGCCAGCAGCTTAGAAGGTCAGGGGTATGAAAAACTGTTTTTT

clone_size: many
d_call: NA
j_call: TRBJ2-1
v_call: TRBV7-9
cdr3_aa: CATPVGGYNEQFF
cdr3_nt: TGTGCCACCCCGGTGGGGGGCTACAATGAGCAGTTCTTC